The source of this TCR beta chain is a study of OX40 agonist ivuxolimab in advanced cancers. The CDR3 has 14 amino acids. V lost 1 base, J lost 6 bases, and 13 bases lay in between. CDR1 is SGHNT, CDR2 YENEEA, per germline. Assay: immunoSEQ multiplex PCR; the TCRdb copy retains only in-frame clones and omits some. The sample records about 41,000 clones, approximately 80% being singletons. The chain couples TRBV11-3 to TRBJ2-7; D may be TRBD1 or TRBD2 (5 bases each). The input for sequencing was CD4+ or CD8+ T cells sorted from blood, taken in a trial of the OX40 agonist ivuxolimab. This sequence was found in an adult with an advanced solid tumor such as melanoma, head and neck, liver or kidney cancer. The CDR3 is CASSLVQGEGEQYF. The CDR3 DNA reads as TGTGCCAGCAGCTTAGTCCAGGGCGAGGGCGAGCAGTACTTC.